This T cell receptor (beta chain) is from a study of T cells in Graves' hyperthyroidism and ophthalmopathy (dated by TCRdb to about 2019). Regarding the research as a whole: Peripheral blood samples were taken at the time of initial diagnosis, prior to any treatment. In several Graves' hyperthyroidism patients, the study also compared T-cell repertoires from thyroid tissue with T-cell repertoires from blood. Once sampling was done, hyperthyroidism patients were given methimazole at a starting dose of 30 mg daily, whereas ophthalmopathy patients were given high-dose intravenous methylprednisolone. Prospective prediction of ophthalmopathy was tested in an independent validation cohort of 18 to 20 hyperthyroidism patients and around 16 patients who later progressed to ophthalmopathy. The 100 or so discovery patients were divided at random into training and test sets in a 7:3 ratio. The paper describes TCR Vbeta CDR3 sequencing of 135 peripheral blood samples, made up of 43 ophthalmopathy patients, around 78 hyperthyroidism patients and 17 progressor patients. A discovery cohort of fewer than 110 patients, roughly 43 with Graves' ophthalmopathy and 55 to 65 with stable Graves' hyperthyroidism, was used to find distinguishing TCR V-J signatures. The investigation overall reported the following: No statistical method was used to set the sample size in advance, and investigators knew the group allocation. A 13 V-J signature model separated ophthalmopathy from stable hyperthyroidism, with around 90% sensitivity and about 81% specificity in cross-validation and 80%/75% in testing. During validation, the model predicted progression to ophthalmopathy a median of about 5.9 months ahead of onset, with 70.59% sensitivity and 72.22% specificity. Most expanded thyroid clonotypes (frequency above 0.001) were also detected in blood, suggesting blood repertoires may reflect thyroid immune responses.

A distance of 10 bases separates the germline ends of V and J, which lose 4 bases and 4 bases respectively. The CDR3 covers 14 residues, taking in both the cysteine and the phenylalanine. The entry retains the CDR3 DNA only, 42 bases that are in frame from base 1. The germline V gene encodes CDR1 ENHRY and CDR2 SYGVKD. Amplification of TCR beta CDR3 regions was carried out from RNA transcripts. The TCR CDR3 was subjected to a first round of RT-PCR using the HTBI primer set and the Qiagen OneStep RT-PCR kit. Libraries were constructed in a second round of multiplex PCR, after which size selection and purification were carried out. Libraries were sequenced paired-end with 100 bp reads on an Illumina HiSeq2000. Per the source publication's procedure: Raw data were processed with SOAPnuke, discarding reads with adapters, uncalled bases, mean Phred below 15, or no exact constant-primer or identifier match. High-quality paired reads were merged using COPE v1.2.5, and each unique nucleotide sequence was defined as a clonotype. Clonotypes were aligned to IMGT TRBV, TRBD and TRBJ reference segments using MiTCR v1.1. The analysis was restricted to V-J combinations with a frequency above 0.0001, which together covered 99% to 99.2% of the repertoires. The TCS score was defined as the ratio of F50 (clonal expansion) to E x V (chaos), calculated using BLOSUM62-based TCRdist between CDR3 peptides within each V-J. Welch's t-statistics and random forest reduced roughly 540 V-J features to some 14, which were used in a naive Bayes classifier (R e1071). The public reads were reprocessed in TCRdb via fastp at Q25 and MiXCR, keeping in-frame beta chains. Each CDR3 protein appears once, grouped with its most common genes and DNA. The V and J calls shown here were made by TCRdb, not taken from the authors' results. For this sample the table gives roughly 510,000 distinct CDR3 sequences, of which 20% to 25% were detected only once. The top ten clonotypes cover approximately 26% of the sample.

In the case of this clonotype: This receptor's antigen is unknown. No base quality information exists; no much larger clone differs at one position.

Stable Graves' hyperthyroidism was defined as the absence of progression to ophthalmopathy over 18 months of follow-up. Hyperthyroidism patients were newly diagnosed, had a disease duration of under 2 months, and were aged 18 to 65 years. Patients with uncontrolled infections, other autoimmune diseases, pregnancy or lactation were excluded. Clinical symptoms, serum thyroxine and TRAb, thyroid ultrasound, and orbital computed tomography formed the basis for the diagnoses. PBMCs were isolated from approximately 10 ml of fresh peripheral blood by Ficoll-Paque density gradient centrifugation. Trizol reagent was used to extract total RNA, and RNA quality was then checked on an Agilent 2100 Bioanalyzer.

Sequenced input: blood. Here the chain combines TRBV10-3 and TRBJ2-2; the D gene lacks a confident call. This TCR was recovered from a man in his late teens or twenties with Graves' hyperthyroidism. The DNA sequence is TGTGCCATCAGTGGACTGGGCGGCACCGGGGAGCTGTTTTTT. Translated, it gives CAISGLGGTGELFF.